A single sample is the source of the 22 T cell receptor beta chains below, sequenced in a study of blood T cell repertoires in COVID-19. The table came from immunoSEQ multiplex PCR; TCRdb's copy has only in-frame clones and leaves some out. The sample has 300,000 to 400,000 clones; around nine tenths are singletons. What was sequenced was peripheral blood. The receptors stem from a man aged 45 to 65 with active or convalescent COVID-19.

V and J are TRBV27 and TRBJ2-7; 8 bases are a match to TRBD2. CDR1 is MNHEY and CDR2 is SMNVEV in the germline V gene (reference sequence). This CDR3 comprises 15 residues. The junction had 9 bases not matched to a gene; V was cut back by 6 bases and J by 2 bases. Here the CDR3 DNA reads TGTGCCAGCAGAAAAGGGACTAGGAGTACCTACGAGCAGTACTTC. It encodes CASRKGTRSTYEQYF.

The J gene is TRBJ2-5, the V gene TRBV5-1, with TRBD1 as a possible D gene (6 bases). Deletions cut 4 bases from V and 3 bases from J, with 16 bases between. CDR3 length: 15 amino acids. Looked up from germline, CDR1 is SGHRS and CDR2 is YFSETQ. CDR3 region: CASSRRDIGEETQYF. The CDR3 nucleotides are TGCGCCAGCAGCAGAAGGGACATTGGAGAAGAGACCCAGTACTTC.

This chain joins TRBV6-2 or TRBV6-3 and TRBJ1-5; no definite D call. CDR1 and CDR2 from the germline V gene are MNHEY and SVGEGT. CDR3 length: 13 residues. The V gene lost 0 bases and the J gene lost 9 bases, with 9 bases spanning the gap. DNA for the CDR3: TGTGCCAGCAGTTACTCTGGAGCTGGGCCCCAGCATTTT. This sequence encodes CASSYSGAGPQHF.

The rearrangement uses TRBV2 and TRBJ1-2; TRBD1 aligns across 11 bases. Germline V CDR1 and CDR2: SNHLY, FYNNEI. J gave up 6 bases and V 6 bases, and 6 bases lay outside the gene matches. The CDR3 spans 14 residues. The CDR3 loop is CASSRGTGGHGYTF. CDR3 bases: TGTGCCAGCAGCCGCGGGACAGGGGGTCATGGCTACACCTTC.

The chain uses TRBV12-3 or TRBV12-4 and TRBJ1-2; D gene unclear. Trimming shortened V by 1 base and J by 3 bases, and 6 bases separated the two germline ends. The CDR3 runs to 13 residues. The CDR3 nucleotides are TGTGCCAGCAGTTTAGACAGATACTATGGCTACACCTTC. It encodes CASSLDRYYGYTF.

The chain links TRBV28 to TRBJ1-4, with 10 positions matching TRBD1. Per the germline V gene, CDR1 is MDHEN and CDR2 is SYDVKM. V lost 8 bases, J lost 10 bases, and 13 bases stayed unmatched. The CDR3 is 15 amino acids. The CDR3 coding sequence is TGTGCCAGCTCGGACCCCGGGACAGGGGTCGGAAAACTGTTTTTT. It yields the protein CASSDPGTGVGKLFF.

J is TRBJ1-1 and V is TRBV30; a weak D match, TRBD1 (5 bases). Looked up from germline, CDR1 is GTSNPN and CDR2 is SVGIG (reference sequence). The CDR3 sequence is 16 residues long. V gave up 7 bases and J gave up 5 bases, with 26 bases separating them. CDR3 sequence reads: CALPRVGALGLTEAFF. CDR3 bases: TGTGCCTTACCCAGGGTTGGAGCCCTGGGGTTGACTGAAGCTTTCTTT.

The CDR3 sequence is CASSLGQRGVTDTQYF. The DNA for the CDR3 is TGTGCCAGCAGCTTAGGGCAGCGGGGGGTAACAGATACGCAGTATTTT. The V call is TRBV7-2, the J call TRBJ2-3, with TRBD2 identical over 9 bases. The V and J ends lost 1 base and 3 bases, in that order; junction bases with no gene match: 5. The CDR3 consists of 16 residues. CDR1 is SGHTA, CDR2 FQGNSA, per germline. The variable domain in full, with the rest retrieved from reference TRBV7-2 and TRBJ2-3, is GAGVSQSPSNKVTEKGKDVELRCDPISGHTALYWYRQSLGQGLEFLIYFQGNSAPDKSGLPSDRFSAERTGGSVSTLTIQRTQQEDSAVYLCASSLGQRGVTDTQYFGPGTRLTVL.

The J gene is TRBJ2-3, the V gene TRBV5-3; 7 nucleotides line up with TRBD2. TRBV5-3 is an ORF for which the function is uncertain. The CDR3 extends over 16 amino acids. Trimming took 9 bases from V and 7 from J; bases not matched to a gene: 20. The CDR3 here is CAIPSIGGGRGYTQYF. Written as DNA, the CDR3 is TGTGCCATCCCAAGCATCGGGGGAGGGCGGGGGTATACGCAGTATTTT.

This chain connects TRBV20-1 to TRBJ1-1; no definite D call. With 3 bases removed from V and 12 bases from J, the gap between germline ends came to 11 bases. Germline lookup yields CDR1 DFQATT and CDR2 SNEGSKA (reference sequence). This CDR3 has 10 residues. CDR3 coding DNA: TGCAGTGCTAGGGGTGAGGCGACTTTCTTT. It is translated as CSARGEATFF.

The chain is built from TRBV6-5 and TRBJ2-7; possible D gene TRBD1, 5 bases. Trimming took 0 bases from V and 0 from J, leaving 9 bases between them. CDR1 and CDR2 (germline): MNHEY, SVGAGI. The CDR3 contains 15 residues. CDR3 sequence reads: CASSYSGAFSYEQYF. DNA for the CDR3: TGTGCCAGCAGTTACTCTGGGGCCTTCTCCTACGAGCAGTACTTC.

The genes are TRBV29-1 and TRBJ1-1; D uncertain. V lost 4 bases to trimming and J lost 10 bases, with 13 bases between them. Germline CDR1 SQVTM, CDR2 ANQGSEA. The CDR3 is made up of 11 amino acids. The CDR3 region is CSVVNIARAFF. The CDR3, as DNA: TGCAGCGTTGTGAATATAGCTAGAGCTTTCTTT.

Of note for this clone: The same CDR3 can be traced to other DNA sequences in this sample. The chain combines TRBV30 with TRBJ1-5; 7 positions agree with TRBD1. The length of the CDR3 is 13 residues. V lost 0 bases and J lost 5; bases outside the gene matches: 1. Germline CDR1 is GTSNPN and CDR2 is SVGIG (reference sequence). Here the CDR3 DNA reads TGTGCCTGGAGTGTCCAGGGGGATCAGCCCCAGCATTTT. Translated, it gives CAWSVQGDQPQHF.

The V gene is TRBV6-5, the J gene TRBJ2-5, with 8 positions matching TRBD2. This CDR3 region has 13 residues. With V trimmed by 2 bases and J by 9 bases, 5 bases remained unmatched. Germline values: CDR1 MNHEY, CDR2 SVGAGI. The CDR3 nucleotides read TGTGCCAGCAGTTACACGGGGGGGCAGGCCCAGTACTTC. It specifies CASSYTGGQAQYF.

V is TRBV21-1 and J is TRBJ1-2; the D call TRBD1 from the table was never checked on the DNA. TRBV21-1 is reported as a pseudogene. The CDR3 loop spans 13 amino acids. The CDR3 here is CASRTDSSYGYTF. The CDR3 nucleotides read TGTGCCAGCAGAACTGACAGTAGCTATGGCTACACCTTC.

This chain connects TRBV7-2 to TRBJ1-5, with 7 bases that match TRBD1. The CDR3 sequence is 13 residues long. Germline CDR1 is SGHTA and CDR2 is FQGNSA. Trimming at V came to 6 bases and at J to 5 bases, leaving 4 bases not matched to a gene. The CDR3 DNA is TGTGCCAGCAGGGGACAGTCTGATCAGCCCCAGCATTTT. Protein: CASRGQSDQPQHF.

This chain joins TRBV28 and TRBJ2-1; no clear D. V was cut by 1 base and J by 5 bases, with 6 bases left in between. The length of the CDR3 is 13 residues. Per germline, CDR1 MDHEN and CDR2 SYDVKM. CDR3 protein: CASSLLSDNEQFF. DNA for the CDR3: TGTGCCAGCAGTTTATTGTCAGACAATGAGCAGTTCTTC.

The chain employs TRBV5-6 and TRBJ1-1; D remains ambiguous. The CDR3 spans 14 residues. Trimming removed 0 bases at V and 2 bases at J, with 8 bases between. Germline loops: CDR1 SGHDT, CDR2 YYEEEE. The CDR3 loop is CASSLVGGNTEAFF. The CDR3 coding sequence is TGTGCCAGCAGCTTGGTGGGAGGCAACACTGAAGCTTTCTTT.

The chain combines TRBV30 with TRBJ1-4; tentative D call: TRBD1 (6 bases). In germline, CDR1 is GTSNPN, CDR2 SVGIG (reference sequence). Trimming shortened V by 0 bases and J by 0 bases, and 11 bases separated the two germline ends. The CDR3 is made up of 16 amino acids. The CDR3, as DNA: TGTGCCTGGAGTGTGCGGGGGCTAGCAACTAATGAAAAACTGTTTTTT. Translating gives CAWSVRGLATNEKLFF.

This clone is a singleton in its sample. The chain joins TRBV5-1 to TRBJ2-7, with 7 bases identical to TRBD2. Germline V CDR1 and CDR2: SGHRS, YFSETQ. V was clipped by 0 bases and J by 3 bases; unmatched bases: 6. This CDR3 spans 15 amino acids. The CDR3 DNA reads as TGCGCCAGCAGCTTGGGTGCTAGCGGACACTACGAGCAGTACTTC. Translation gives CASSLGASGHYEQYF.

This chain connects TRBV4-1 to TRBJ1-4; D not resolved. Germline V gives CDR1 MGHRA, CDR2 YSYEKL. The CDR3 covers 16 residues. Trimming took off 0 bases at V and 5 bases at J, with 13 bases between the two ends. The CDR3 sequence is CASSQEGRGGNEKLFF. The CDR3 DNA reads as TGCGCCAGCAGCCAAGAAGGGCGGGGAGGGAATGAAAAACTGTTTTTT.

The rearrangement joins TRBV7-2 to TRBJ1-2, with 9 positions matching TRBD1. Germline CDR1 and CDR2: SGHTA and FQGNSA. The J segment lost 7 bases and the V segment lost 10 bases, leaving 13 bases of the junction unmatched. This CDR3 is 14 amino acids long. CDR3 amino acids: CATDQDRGYRGYTF. DNA for the CDR3: TGTGCCACCGACCAGGACAGGGGATATCGTGGCTACACCTTC.